Detailed here is one T cell receptor (beta chain). The data were obtained in a study of OX40 agonist ivuxolimab in advanced cancers. The wider study: Given to patients was ivuxolimab, an agonistic anti-OX40 (CD134) antibody. A male proportion of under 90% was recorded, with mean age around 64 years and range about 20 to 90.

The V gene end was trimmed by 2 bases and the J gene end by 3 bases; junction bases not matched to a gene: 4. Germline V gene sequence: CDR1 SEHNR, CDR2 FQNEAQ (reference sequence). The CDR3 sequence is 14 residues long. Some clones are missing from TCRdb's copy, which holds only in-frame ones; the method was immunoSEQ multiplex PCR. The sample carries about 46,000 clones, approximately 91% recorded once. The clonotype comes from an adult with an advanced solid tumor such as melanoma, head and neck, liver or kidney cancer. The specimen was CD4+ or CD8+ T cells sorted from blood, collected in a trial of the OX40 agonist ivuxolimab. V and J are TRBV7-9 and TRBJ2-7, with 7 bases that match TRBD1. CDR3 DNA sequence: TGTGCCAGCAGCTTATTTACAGGGGACTACGAGCAGTACTTC. Protein sequence: CASSLFTGDYEQYF.